These 20 T cell receptor beta chains originate from one sample sequenced in a study of blood T cell repertoires in COVID-19. TCRdb keeps only in-frame clones here, not all; method: immunoSEQ multiplex PCR. The sample comprises roughly 440,000 clones, about nine tenths of which are singletons, and 10% to 15% rests with the top ten. Specimen: peripheral blood. Receptors originate from a woman aged 45 to 65 with COVID-19, enrolled during active disease.

This clone came up once. The V gene is TRBV3-1 (or the pseudogene TRBV3-2), the J gene TRBJ1-1; a possible D gene is TRBD1 (6 bases). Germline CDR1 and CDR2: LGHDT and YNNKEL (reference sequence). The CDR3 has 15 residues. V was shortened by 2 bases and J by 4 bases, with 14 bases between the two germline ends. CDR3 coding DNA: TGTGCCAGCAGCCAAAGACCGGGAGGGGGCACTGAAGCTTTCTTT. The encoded protein is CASSQRPGGGTEAFF.

V gene TRBV30 combines with J gene TRBJ1-6; TRBD1 is a possible D gene (5 bases). Germline CDR1 is GTSNPN and CDR2 is SVGIG (reference sequence). The CDR3 extends over 18 amino acids. V shed 0 bases and J shed 0 bases, with 15 bases lying between them. In DNA form, the CDR3 reads TGTGCCTGGAGTGTATACGCCGGCGACAGCTCCTATAATTCACCCCTCCACTTT. Amino acid sequence: CAWSVYAGDSSYNSPLHF. The entire variable domain, with the rest obtained from reference TRBV30 and TRBJ1-6, is as follows: SQTIHQWPATLVQPVGSPLSLECTVEGTSNPNLYWYRQAAGRGLQLLFYSVGIGQISSEVPQNLSASRPQDRQFILSSKKLLLSDSGFYLCAWSVYAGDSSYNSPLHFGNGTRLTVT.

This clone has only one observation. V usage is TRBV12-3 or TRBV12-4 and J usage is TRBJ1-4; 7 nucleotides agree with TRBD1. The length of the CDR3 is 13 residues. Trimming took 5 bases from V and 8 from J; bases not matched to a gene: 5. CDR3 sequence: CASSLTGEEKLFF. The DNA of the CDR3 is TGTGCCAGCAGTCTAACAGGGGAGGAAAAACTGTTTTTT.

V is TRBV5-4 and J is TRBJ2-1, with D unclear. This CDR3 is built from 17 residues. The germline V and J ends were trimmed by 1 base and 2 bases, with 16 bases remaining between them. Germline CDR1 SGHNT, CDR2 YYREEE (reference sequence). The CDR3 reads CASSLSAVAATYNEQFF. Written as DNA, the CDR3 is TGTGCCAGCAGCTTGTCCGCTGTAGCAGCTACCTACAATGAGCAGTTCTTC.

The rearrangement links TRBV6-5 to TRBJ1-2; 7 bases are shared with TRBD1. Germline V gives CDR1 MNHEY, CDR2 SVGAGI. The J segment lost 2 bases and the V segment lost 11 bases, leaving 2 bases of the junction unmatched. The CDR3 extends over 11 amino acids. This chain's CDR3 is CAAGGNYGYTF. The CDR3 bases are TGTGCCGCAGGGGGGAACTATGGCTACACCTTC.

The chain links TRBV27 to TRBJ1-2, with 8 bases fitting TRBD1. Germline lookup yields CDR1 MNHEY and CDR2 SMNVEV (reference sequence). Trimming at V came to 2 bases and at J to 8 bases, leaving 10 bases not matched to a gene. This CDR3 is 15 amino acids long. DNA for the CDR3: TGTGCCAGCAGTTTAGGGACAGGAGGATTCGGGGGCTACACCTTC. Translated, it gives CASSLGTGGFGGYTF.

As for this clone: The sample has other DNA sequences that encode this CDR3 too. The rearrangement links TRBV3-1 (or the pseudogene TRBV3-2) to TRBJ1-5, with 7 positions matching TRBD1. The germline CDR1 and CDR2 sequences are LGHDT and YNNKEL (reference sequence). CDR3 size: 15 residues. V shed 3 bases and J 2 bases; nucleotides not matched to a gene: 4. The CDR3 region has the DNA TGTGCCAGCAGCCACAGTACAGGGGGCAATCAGCCCCAGCATTTT. Residues: CASSHSTGGNQPQHF.

The chain is built from TRBV9 and TRBJ2-1, with 7 bases that match TRBD2. Per germline, CDR1 SGDLS and CDR2 YYNGEE. CDR3 length equals 14 residues. V shed 4 bases, J shed 8 bases, and the junction held 9 bases outside the gene matches. This CDR3 is CASSTLAGADEQFF. CDR3 nucleotide sequence: TGTGCCAGCAGCACTTTAGCGGGTGCGGATGAGCAGTTCTTC.

This chain's CDR3 is CASSPGQGVSYGYTF. The CDR3 DNA follows: TGCGCCAGCAGTCCGGGACAGGGGGTGTCCTATGGCTACACCTTC. The V and J genes are TRBV5-1 and TRBJ1-2; 11 nucleotides agree with TRBD1. CDR1 and CDR2 (germline): SGHRS, YFSETQ. Trimming took 5 bases from V and 4 from J; bases not matched to a gene: 7. The CDR3 totals 15 residues.

The rearrangement uses TRBV19 and TRBJ1-1; perhaps TRBD1 as D (6 bases). CDR1 LNHDA and CDR2 SQIVND come from the germline V gene (reference sequence). V was pared by 5 bases and J by 10 bases, with 23 bases between. The CDR3 covers 15 residues. CDR3 DNA: TGTGCCAGTAGTCCGCCGGCCAGGGGTGCCCGGGTAGCTTTCTTT. Translated: CASSPPARGARVAFF.

This clone has just a few counts. The same CDR3 can be traced to other DNA sequences in this sample. The rearrangement joins TRBV7-9 to TRBJ1-5; no definite D call. Germline V lookup: CDR1 SEHNR, CDR2 FQNEAQ (reference sequence). V was trimmed by 3 bases and J by 4 bases, leaving 10 bases between them. The CDR3 has 14 residues. CDR3 bases: TGTGCCAGCAGCTTCGGGGATAGGAATCAGCCCCAGCATTTT. It translates to CASSFGDRNQPQHF.

The chain has TRBV7-2 and TRBJ1-5; D is unresolved. Trimming took off 5 bases at V and 0 bases at J, with 17 bases between the two ends. Germline values: CDR1 SGHTA, CDR2 FQGNSA. The CDR3 is 17 residues long. The CDR3, as DNA: TGTGCCAGCAGCCCCGGGAATGCCCGGGATAGCAATCAGCCCCAGCATTTT. Its translation: CASSPGNARDSNQPQHF.

The rearrangement links TRBV5-6 to TRBJ2-7, with 8 nucleotides matching TRBD1. This CDR3 is built from 14 residues. The germline V gene encodes CDR1 SGHDT and CDR2 YYEEEE. V lost 4 bases to trimming and J lost 3 bases; unmatched junction nucleotides: 6. The CDR3 reads CASSPGQEIYEQYF. The CDR3, as DNA: TGTGCCAGCAGCCCGGGACAGGAGATCTACGAGCAGTACTTC.

This clone occurred once. This rearrangement joins TRBV18 to TRBJ2-2; 7 positions agree with TRBD1. The ends lost 0 bases at V and 2 bases at J; junction bases unmatched: 3. This CDR3 spans 16 amino acids. The germline V gene has CDR1 KGHSH and CDR2 LQKENI. The CDR3 loop is CASSPPTGVNTGELFF. CDR3 DNA: TGTGCCAGCTCACCACCCACAGGGGTAAACACCGGGGAGCTGTTTTTT.

The V and J genes are TRBV12-3 or TRBV12-4 and TRBJ1-2; 7 bases are shared with TRBD1. Germline trimming cut 8 bases from V and 3 bases from J; bases unmatched to any gene: 6. The CDR3 sequence is 13 residues long. CDR3 DNA: TGTGCCAGCCTTCGGACAGGCGACTATGGCTACACCTTC. This sequence encodes CASLRTGDYGYTF.

The chain recombines TRBV18 with TRBJ2-7, with a tentative D call TRBD1 (6 bases). CDR1 is KGHSH, CDR2 LQKENI, per germline. The CDR3 loop spans 14 amino acids. V was cut by 2 bases and J by 0 bases, with 8 bases left in between. CDR3 sequence (DNA): TGTGCCAGCTCACCATGGGACACCTCCTACGAGCAGTACTTC. Encoded protein: CASSPWDTSYEQYF. Drawing the rest from reference TRBV18 and TRBJ2-7, the complete variable domain is NAGVMQNPRHLVRRRGQEARLRCSPMKGHSHVYWYRQLPEEGLKFMVYLQKENIIDESGMPKERFSAEFPKEGPSILRIQQVVRGDSAAYFCASSPWDTSYEQYFGPGTRLTVT.

The chain recombines TRBV19 with TRBJ2-7; tentatively, D is TRBD1 (6 bases). Germline values: CDR1 LNHDA, CDR2 SQIVND (reference sequence). V dropped 1 base and J dropped 2 bases, with 15 bases sitting between them. The CDR3 has 16 residues. For the CDR3, the DNA is TGTGCCAGTAGTATAGGGCAGGGGACCTTTACCTACGAGCAGTACTTC. It codes for CASSIGQGTFTYEQYF.

The chain has TRBV5-4 and TRBJ1-2, with 7 bases lining up with TRBD1. With 4 bases clipped from V and 7 bases from J, the junction kept 7 bases outside the gene matches. The CDR3 spans 13 residues. Germline V gene sequence: CDR1 SGHNT, CDR2 YYREEE (reference sequence). CDR3 amino acids: CASSPGQIPGYTF. DNA of the CDR3: TGTGCCAGCAGCCCGGGACAGATCCCTGGCTACACCTTC.

The rearrangement uses TRBV6-5 and TRBJ1-2; D might be TRBD1 (6 bases). Per the germline V gene, CDR1 is MNHEY and CDR2 is SVGAGI. This CDR3 has 16 amino acids. V was pared by 2 bases and J by 7 bases, with 20 bases between. For the CDR3, the DNA is TGTGCCAGCAGTTACGGGACACCCGCCCCCCGGTTTGGCTACACCTTC. It codes for CASSYGTPAPRFGYTF.

The rearrangement joins TRBV2 to TRBJ1-4; 9 positions agree with TRBD1. V gave up 6 bases and J gave up 8 bases; unmatched junction bases: 10. The CDR3 has 15 amino acids. CDR1 SNHLY and CDR2 FYNNEI come from the germline V gene. Here the CDR3 DNA reads TGTGCCAGCAGAACCTGGACAGGGGCGGGGGAAAAACTGTTTTTT. Its protein is CASRTWTGAGEKLFF.